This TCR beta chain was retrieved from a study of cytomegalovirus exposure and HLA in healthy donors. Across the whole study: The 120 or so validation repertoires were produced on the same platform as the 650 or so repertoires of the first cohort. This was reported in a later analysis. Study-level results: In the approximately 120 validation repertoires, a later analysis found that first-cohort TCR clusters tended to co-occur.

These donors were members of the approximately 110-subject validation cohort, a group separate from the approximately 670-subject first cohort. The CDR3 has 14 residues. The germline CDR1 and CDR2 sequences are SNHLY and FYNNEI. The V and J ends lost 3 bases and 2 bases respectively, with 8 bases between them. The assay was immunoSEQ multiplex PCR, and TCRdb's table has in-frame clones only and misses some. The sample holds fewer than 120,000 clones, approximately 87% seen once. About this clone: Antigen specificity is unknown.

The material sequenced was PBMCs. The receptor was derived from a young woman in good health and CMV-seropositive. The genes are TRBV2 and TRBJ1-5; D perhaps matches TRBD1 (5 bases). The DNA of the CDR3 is TGTGCCAGCAGTGAGCGGGGCGGCAATCAGCCCCAGCATTTT. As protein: CASSERGGNQPQHF.